The 14 T cell receptor beta chains presented below share a single source sample, sequenced in a study of T cells in narcolepsy. Profiled with immunoSEQ multiplex PCR; TCRdb holds only in-frame clones, not every one. The repertoire consists of about 19,000 clones, with around 83% occurring once and the leading ten covering 1.6%. Sequencing was carried out using memory (CD45RA-) CD4+ T cells from blood. These receptors all stem from a human donor in good health.

This chain connects TRBV9 to TRBJ2-1; TRBD1 might be the D (7 bases). V shed 3 bases and J shed 0 bases, with 16 bases lying between them. The germline CDR1 and CDR2 sequences are SGDLS and YYNGEE. The CDR3 is made up of 17 amino acids. CDR3 sequence: CASSAPQGGGSYNEQFF. CDR3 DNA: TGTGCCAGCAGCGCCCCGCAGGGGGGTGGCTCCTACAATGAGCAGTTCTTC.

This chain uses TRBV19 with TRBJ1-3, with unresolved D. The germline gives CDR1 LNHDA, CDR2 SQIVND (reference sequence). The V and J ends lost 3 bases and 1 base respectively, with 10 bases between them. This CDR3 comprises 15 residues. CDR3 sequence: CASSIYGSSGNTIYF. CDR3 DNA sequence: TGTGCCAGTAGTATCTACGGCTCGTCTGGAAACACCATATATTTT.

The chain has TRBV6-5 and TRBJ2-7; 9 bases map to TRBD1. CDR3 size: 13 residues. With V trimmed by 10 bases and J by 3 bases, 7 bases remained unmatched. CDR1 is MNHEY and CDR2 is SVGAGI in the germline V gene. The CDR3 loop reads CATSGTGHYEQYF. The CDR3, as DNA: TGTGCCACCTCCGGGACAGGGCACTACGAGCAGTACTTC.

V is TRBV6-6 and J is TRBJ1-4; D gene unclear. The V end lost 0 bases, the J end lost 2 bases, and 1 base lay between the germline ends. The germline CDR1 and CDR2 sequences are MNHNY and SVGAGI (reference sequence). The CDR3 has 13 amino acids. The CDR3 loop is CASSYSTNEKLFF. The CDR3 nucleotides are TGTGCCAGCAGTTACTCGACTAATGAAAAACTGTTTTTT.

The chain employs TRBV28 and TRBJ2-5; tentatively, D is TRBD1 (6 bases). Germline assignment: CDR1 MDHEN and CDR2 SYDVKM. This CDR3 has 14 amino acids. With 7 bases removed from V and 0 bases from J, the gap between germline ends came to 12 bases. The CDR3 DNA follows: TGTGCCAGCATGGACAGTAGAGACCAAGAGACCCAGTACTTC. Protein product: CASMDSRDQETQYF.

V usage is TRBV5-1 and J usage is TRBJ2-1; 9 bases agree with TRBD1. Germline-derived CDR1 and CDR2 are SGHRS and YFSETQ. Losses at the gene ends were 0 bases for V and 6 bases for J; bases not matched to a gene: 4. The CDR3 has 15 residues. The CDR3 reads CASSLGTGVINEQFF. As DNA, the CDR3 is TGCGCCAGCAGCTTGGGGACAGGGGTTATCAATGAGCAGTTCTTC.

The DNA for the CDR3 is TGTGCCAGCAGCTTAGCGGGGGCCATGAACACTGAAGCTTTCTTT. Translated: CASSLAGAMNTEAFF. The genes are TRBV7-2 and TRBJ1-1; tentative D call: TRBD1 (6 bases). The CDR3 is made up of 15 amino acids. V dropped 0 bases and J dropped 0 bases, with 8 bases sitting between them. Germline V gene data show CDR1 as SGHTA and CDR2 as FQGNSA.

This clone turned up a few times. The chain combines TRBV6-5 with TRBJ1-4; D unclear. Germline loops: CDR1 MNHEY, CDR2 SVGAGI. V lost 6 bases and J lost 8, with 10 bases in between. The CDR3 contains 12 residues. Here the CDR3 DNA reads TGTGCCAGCAGGGGCCCGGGGGAAAAACTGTTTTTT. Its translation is CASRGPGEKLFF.

This clone has just a few counts. The V and J genes are TRBV9 and TRBJ1-1; TRBD1 is a possible D gene (5 bases). This CDR3 has 14 amino acids. Germline CDR1 is SGDLS and CDR2 is YYNGEE. Trimming pared 4 bases from V and 4 bases from J, leaving 14 bases between. CDR3 bases: TGTGCCAGCAGCCCCGGGGGGGTGGTCACTGAAGCTTTCTTT. It encodes CASSPGGVVTEAFF.

J is TRBJ1-3 and V is TRBV27; no definite D call. From germline, CDR1 is MNHEY and CDR2 SMNVEV (reference sequence). V lost 6 bases and J lost 0, with 9 bases in between. The CDR3 contains 14 residues. CDR3 coding DNA: TGTGCCAGCAGAACAGTGTTCTCTGGAAACACCATATATTTT. Protein product: CASRTVFSGNTIYF.

This clone was found a few times. The chain is built from TRBV28 and TRBJ2-5; D call uncertain. V lost 4 bases and J lost 5, with 11 bases in between. Germline CDR1 is MDHEN and CDR2 is SYDVKM. This CDR3 spans 13 amino acids. The CDR3 reads CASSYQLWETQYF. CDR3 bases: TGTGCCAGCAGTTACCAACTATGGGAGACCCAGTACTTC.

A note on this clone: A junction boundary mismatches the germline segment, possibly from a read error. The chain couples TRBV7-7 to TRBJ2-3; 7 bases match TRBD1. In germline, CDR1 is SSHAT, CDR2 FNYEAQ (reference sequence). This CDR3 spans 15 amino acids. CDR3 region: CASSVGTAPTDTQYF. The CDR3 region has the DNA TGTGCTAGCAGCGTTGGGACAGCACCCACAGATACGCAGTATTTT.

This sequence joins TRBV28 and TRBJ1-6; D perhaps matches TRBD1 (5 bases). The CDR3 consists of 16 residues. V lost 7 bases and J lost 4, with 17 bases in between. Germline assignment: CDR1 MDHEN and CDR2 SYDVKM. CDR3 sequence reads: CASTLAEGRYNSPLHF. CDR3 sequence (DNA): TGTGCCAGCACCTTGGCGGAGGGACGATATAATTCACCCCTCCACTTT. The full variable domain, its missing parts supplied by reference TRBV28 and TRBJ1-6, is DVKVTQSSRYLVKRTGEKVFLECVQDMDHENMFWYRQDPGLGLRLIYFSYDVKMKEKGDIPEGYSVSREKKERFSLILESASTNQTSMYLCASTLAEGRYNSPLHFGNGTRLTVT.

This clone was seen only once. The chain links TRBV7-2 to TRBJ1-2; 7 bases fit TRBD1. Germline CDR1 and CDR2: SGHTA and FQGNSA. V lost 1 base and J lost 4; bases outside the gene matches: 0. The CDR3 is made up of 13 amino acids. For the CDR3, the DNA is TGTGCCAGCAGCTTAGGGGACAGCTATGGCTACACCTTC. The encoded protein is CASSLGDSYGYTF. Together with reference TRBV7-2 and TRBJ1-2, the CDR3 gives the full variable domain: GAGVSQSPSNKVTEKGKDVELRCDPISGHTALYWYRQSLGQGLEFLIYFQGNSAPDKSGLPSDRFSAERTGGSVSTLTIQRTQQEDSAVYLCASSLGDSYGYTFGSGTRLTVV.